These T cell receptor beta chains were read from a single sample in a study of cytomegalovirus exposure and HLA in healthy donors. Libraries were prepared by immunoSEQ multiplex PCR; TCRdb keeps only in-frame clonotypes and omits some of them. This repertoire shows about 99,000 clones, around 61% found once; its top ten account for about 3.5%. The sequenced material came from PBMCs. The receptors originated from a woman aged 45-59 years in good health and CMV-seronegative. The CDR3 runs from the conserved cysteine through the conserved F or W. D genes are given only for firm matches. Clone size is not always given. Where it is, it says once, few, many or a class for expanded clones.

cdr3_length | d_call | clone_size | j_call | v_call | cdr3_nt | cdr3_aa
16 | - | - | TRBJ2-1 | TRBV7-2 | TGTGCCAGCAGCTTACCTCTTAGTGAGAAAAACAATGAGCAGTTCTTC | CASSLPLSEKNNEQFF
14 | TRBD1 | - | TRBJ1-1 | TRBV27 | TGTGCCAGCAGCGCGTTGACCTACAGGGGGCTAGCTTTCTTT | CASSALTYRGLAFF
15 | - | - | TRBJ2-2 | TRBV27 | TGTGCCAGCAGGAGTGGACAGATTTACACCGGGGAGCTGTTTTTT | CASRSGQIYTGELFF
16 | TRBD1 | - | TRBJ1-5 | TRBV27 | TGTGCCAGCAGTCCCGGGGGACAGGGGGCTAATCAGCCCCAGCATTTT | CASSPGGQGANQPQHF
14 | - | - | TRBJ2-1 | TRBV9 | TGTGCCAGCAGCCCTTCGAGACTCAACAATGAGCAGTTCTTC | CASSPSRLNNEQFF
14 | - | - | TRBJ1-1 | TRBV19 | TGTGCCAGTACGGAGGCGGGGACCAACACTGAAGCTTTCTTT | CASTEAGTNTEAFF
15 | TRBD2 | - | TRBJ2-7 | TRBV19 | TGTGCCAGTAAGCGCAGCGGGAGGGTCTCCTACGAGCAGTACTTC | CASKRSGRVSYEQYF
14 | TRBD1 | few | TRBJ2-3 | TRBV19 | TGTGCCAGTAGTCCGGGACAGACAACAGATACGCAGTATTTT | CASSPGQTTDTQYF
15 | TRBD2 | - | TRBJ2-1 | TRBV9 | TGTGCCAGCAGCGTCAGCGGGAGCGCAAACAATGAGCAGTTCTTC | CASSVSGSANNEQFF
13 | - | few | TRBJ1-2 | TRBV25-1 | TGTGCCAGCAGTGAAACAGGAGCCTATGGCTACACCTTC | CASSETGAYGYTF
15 | - | - | TRBJ2-1 | TRBV2 | TGTGCCACCACTAAAGGGGGTGACTCCTACAATGGGCAGTTCTTC | CATTKGGDSYNGQFF
12 | - | - | TRBJ2-1 | TRBV5-6 | TGTGCCAGCAGCTTGGGGGCCCTGAGCAAGTTCTTC | CASSLGALSKFF
15 | - | - | TRBJ1-5 | TRBV28 | TGTGCCAGCAGTCCGCGCCCTCCCCCCAGGCAGCCCCAGCATTTT | CASSPRPPPRQPQHF
14 | - | few | TRBJ1-1 | TRBV5-1 | TGCGCCAGCAGCTTGGGCGGGCTGGGCACTGAAGCTTTCTTT | CASSLGGLGTEAFF
19 | TRBD2 | - | TRBJ2-5 | TRBV11-2 | TGTGCCAGCAGCCGGGGACTAGCGGGGGGGCAGCTCTTTTCGGAGACCCAGTACTTC | CASSRGLAGGQLFSETQYF
17 | - | - | TRBJ2-7 | TRBV4-2 | TGTGCCAGCAGCCAAGAGACAGGTCCAGGTAGCTCCTACGAGCAGTACTTC | CASSQETGPGSSYEQYF
15 | TRBD2 | - | TRBJ2-7 | TRBV18 | TGTGCCAGCTCGCGGGGGACCAGCGGGAGCACCGAGCAGTACTTC | CASSRGTSGSTEQYF
15 | - | - | TRBJ2-2 | TRBV5-4 | TGTGCCAGCAGCTCAACAGGGAGTAGGGCCGGGGAGCTGTTTTTT | CASSSTGSRAGELFF
16 | TRBD1 | - | TRBJ2-1 | TRBV5-1 | TGCGCCAGCAGCTCGGGACAGCAAAGCTCCTACAATGAGCAGTTCTTC | CASSSGQQSSYNEQFF
16 | TRBD1 | - | TRBJ1-5 | TRBV7-2 | TGTGCCAGCAGCCCCACACAGGGGGCAGTCAATCAGCCCCAGCATTTT | CASSPTQGAVNQPQHF
11 | - | few | TRBJ2-2 | TRBV20-1 | TGCAGTGCTTGGAGGGCCGGGGAGCTGTTTTTT | CSAWRAGELFF
12 | - | few | TRBJ2-5 | TRBV6-5 | TGTGCCAGCAGAAGGGACATGGAGACCCAGTACTTC | CASRRDMETQYF
16 | TRBD2 | - | TRBJ2-7 | TRBV4-3 | TGCGCCAGCAGCCAAGCCCCGGGGGGTATGACCTACGAGCAGTACTTC | CASSQAPGGMTYEQYF
15 | TRBD2 | - | TRBJ2-5 | TRBV6-5 | TGTGCCAGCAGCCTGACTAGCGGGGTCCAAGAGACCCAGTACTTC | CASSLTSGVQETQYF
15 | - | - | TRBJ2-1 | TRBV27 | TGTGCCAGCAGTTTTGGGGTCAGGGCCGACAATGAGCAGTTCTTC | CASSFGVRADNEQFF
15 | - | - | TRBJ2-2 | TRBV11-2 | TGTGCCAGCTCCCTCGGGCGGGGGAACACCGGGGAGCTGTTTTTT | CASSLGRGNTGELFF
16 | TRBD1 | - | TRBJ1-6 | TRBV5-1 | TGCGCCAGCAGCTTGTCACAGGGGGGGATGAGTTCACCCCTCCACTTT | CASSLSQGGMSSPLHF
18 | - | - | TRBJ1-3 | TRBV30 | TGTGCCTGGAGTGTTTTTCGGGGTCACCGGGAGTCTGGAAACACCATATATTTT | CAWSVFRGHRESGNTIYF
14 | TRBD1 | - | TRBJ1-5 | TRBV10-3 | TGTGCCATCAGTGGACAGGGTAGTGGACAGCCCCAGCATTTT | CAISGQGSGQPQHF
12 | TRBD1 | - | TRBJ2-7 | TRBV10-3 | TGTGCCATTAAACAGGGGGGCTACGAGCAGTACTTC | CAIKQGGYEQYF